Listed below are T cell receptor beta chains from one sample, sequenced in a study of T cells in Graves' hyperthyroidism and ophthalmopathy. TCRdb ran MiXCR on the multiplex PCR reads and lists one entry per CDR3 protein. The sample lists around 690,000 distinct CDR3 sequences, less than 25% occurring once. Sequencing was carried out using blood. All receptors derive from a man in his thirties or forties with Graves' ophthalmopathy. CDR3s include the opening cysteine and the closing phenylalanine or tryptophan. D genes are given only for firm matches. Rows give clone size only sometimes, using once, few, many, or a class for an expanded clone.

size: NA; J: TRBJ2-7; V: TRBV14; D: NA; DNA: TGTGCCAGCAGGTATGGGTCGTCCTACGAGCAGTACTTC; CDR3: CASRYGSSYEQYF
size: NA; J: TRBJ2-3; V: TRBV25-1; D: TRBD2; DNA: TGTGCCAGCAGTGAAGGAGCGGGAGGTCAAAAAAGCACAGATACGCAGTATTTT; CDR3: CASSEGAGGQKSTDTQYF
size: NA; J: TRBJ1-2; V: TRBV7-2; D: NA; DNA: TGTGCCAGCAGCTTAGAGGGGGGGGTAACATATGGCTACACCTTC; CDR3: CASSLEGGVTYGYTF
size: NA; J: TRBJ2-1; V: TRBV6-6; D: TRBD1; DNA: TGTGCCAGCAGTTACGGCGGGACAGGGGCTAGAAATGAGCAGTTCTTC; CDR3: CASSYGGTGARNEQFF
size: few; J: TRBJ2-3; V: TRBV30; D: NA; DNA: TGTGCCTCCGGAAAGCGGTCCCCTCCGAATACGCAGTATTTT; CDR3: CASGKRSPPNTQYF
size: NA; J: TRBJ2-7; V: TRBV13; D: NA; DNA: TGTGCCAGCAGCTCGAAAGGAACCGCTTTATGGTACGAGCAGTACTTC; CDR3: CASSSKGTALWYEQYF
size: NA; J: TRBJ1-6; V: TRBV12-3/TRBV12-4; D: TRBD1; DNA: TGTGCCAGCAGTTTAGCGGGACAGAATTCACCCCTCCACTTT; CDR3: CASSLAGQNSPLHF
size: NA; J: TRBJ2-5; V: TRBV20-1; D: NA; DNA: TGCAGTGCTAGGCTGGCAGGGATTCAAGAGACCCAGTACTTC; CDR3: CSARLAGIQETQYF
size: few; J: TRBJ2-7; V: TRBV20-1; D: NA; DNA: TGCAGTGCTAGAGACAGGCCCTGGGACGAGCAGTACTTC; CDR3: CSARDRPWDEQYF
size: NA; J: TRBJ2-3; V: TRBV19; D: TRBD2; DNA: TGTGCCAGTAGCGCGACTAGCGGGAGTCCGTATGGCACAGATACGCAGTATTTT; CDR3: CASSATSGSPYGTDTQYF
size: few; J: TRBJ1-1; V: TRBV5-1; D: TRBD1; DNA: TGCGCCAGCAGCTTCTACAGGGGTACTGAAGCTTTCTTT; CDR3: CASSFYRGTEAFF
size: NA; J: TRBJ2-5; V: TRBV9; D: NA; DNA: TGTGCCAGCAGCTCTGTCCCCCAAGAGACCCAGTACTTC; CDR3: CASSSVPQETQYF
size: many; J: TRBJ1-2; V: TRBV11-2; D: NA; DNA: TGTGCCAGCAGCTTAGACCGAGGAAATGGCTACACCTTC; CDR3: CASSLDRGNGYTF
size: many; J: TRBJ2-1; V: TRBV29-1; D: TRBD2; DNA: TGCAGCGTTGAGGGGACTAAGGGGTACAATGAGCAGTTCTTC; CDR3: CSVEGTKGYNEQFF
size: many; J: TRBJ2-3; V: TRBV28; D: NA; DNA: TGTGCCAGCAGCTTGCCGGGACAAAGCGCAGATACGCAGTATTTT; CDR3: CASSLPGQSADTQYF
size: NA; J: TRBJ1-2; V: TRBV12-3/TRBV12-4; D: NA; DNA: TGTGCCAGCAGAGCCCCTATGGGGTACTATGGCTACACCTTC; CDR3: CASRAPMGYYGYTF
size: few; J: TRBJ2-7; V: TRBV20-1; D: TRBD1; DNA: TGCAGCCCCTGGGACAGGGCAGCCTACGAGCAGTACTTC; CDR3: CSPWDRAAYEQYF
size: NA; J: TRBJ2-7; V: TRBV20-1; D: TRBD2; DNA: TGCAGTGCTAGGGGACCGGGACTAGTGATGTACGAGCAGTACTTC; CDR3: CSARGPGLVMYEQYF
size: many; J: TRBJ2-3; V: TRBV5-5; D: NA; DNA: TGTGCCAGCAGCTTGGAACAGACAGATACGCAGTATTTT; CDR3: CASSLEQTDTQYF
size: many; J: TRBJ1-4; V: TRBV20-1; D: NA; DNA: TGCAGTGCTAGAGGATCCCTCCTTAATGAAAAACTGTTTTTT; CDR3: CSARGSLLNEKLFF
size: many; J: TRBJ2-1; V: TRBV7-2; D: TRBD2; DNA: TGTGCCAGCAGCGCGCTAGCGGGAGTATCCAATGAGCAGTTCTTC; CDR3: CASSALAGVSNEQFF
size: NA; J: TRBJ1-1; V: TRBV30; D: NA; DNA: TGTGCCTGGAGTAAAGGACTGAACACTGAAGCTTTCTTT; CDR3: CAWSKGLNTEAFF